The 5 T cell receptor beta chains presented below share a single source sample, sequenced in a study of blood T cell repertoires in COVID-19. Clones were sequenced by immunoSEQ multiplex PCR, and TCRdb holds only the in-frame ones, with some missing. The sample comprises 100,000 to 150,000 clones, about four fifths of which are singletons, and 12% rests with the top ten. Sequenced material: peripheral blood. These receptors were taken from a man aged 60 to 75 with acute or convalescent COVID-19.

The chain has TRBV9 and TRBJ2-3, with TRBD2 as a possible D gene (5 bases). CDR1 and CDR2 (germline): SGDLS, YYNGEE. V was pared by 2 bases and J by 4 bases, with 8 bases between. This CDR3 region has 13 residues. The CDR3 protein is CASSVTTADTQYF. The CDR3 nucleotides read TGTGCCAGCAGCGTGACTACAGCAGATACGCAGTATTTT.

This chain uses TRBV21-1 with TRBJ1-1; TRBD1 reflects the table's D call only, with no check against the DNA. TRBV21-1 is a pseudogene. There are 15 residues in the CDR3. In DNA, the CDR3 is TGTGCCAGCAGCAAAGAGGGACAGAGGAACACTGAAGCTTTCTTT. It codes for CASSKEGQRNTEAFF.

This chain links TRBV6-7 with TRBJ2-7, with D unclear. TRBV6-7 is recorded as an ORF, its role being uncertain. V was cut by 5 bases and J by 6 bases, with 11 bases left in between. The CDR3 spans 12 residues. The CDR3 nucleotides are TGTGCCAGCAGTCGGAGTAGAGGCGAGCAGTACTTC. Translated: CASSRSRGEQYF.

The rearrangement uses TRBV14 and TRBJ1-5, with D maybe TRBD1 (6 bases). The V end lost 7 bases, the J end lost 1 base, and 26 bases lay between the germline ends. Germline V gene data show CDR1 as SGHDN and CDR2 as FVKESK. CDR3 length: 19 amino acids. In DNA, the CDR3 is TGTGCCAGCAATCTGGGGCCCGCACCGGGACACGAGAGCAATCAGCCCCAGCATTTT. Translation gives CASNLGPAPGHESNQPQHF.

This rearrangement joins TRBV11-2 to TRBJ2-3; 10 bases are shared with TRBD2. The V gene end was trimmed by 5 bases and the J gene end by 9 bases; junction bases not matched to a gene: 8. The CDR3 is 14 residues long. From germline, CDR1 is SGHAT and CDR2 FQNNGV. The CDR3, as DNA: TGTGCCAGCAGCCCCCTAGCGGGAGTAGGGACGCAGTATTTT. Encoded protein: CASSPLAGVGTQYF.